The clone carrying this T cell receptor (beta chain) was seen a few times. The antigen is undetermined. Both iRepertoire HTBI primers and Arm-PCR of CDR3 regions were used to build the TCR beta libraries. MiXCR was run by TCRdb on the multiplex PCR reads, yielding one entry per CDR3 protein. The sample records about 420,000 distinct CDR3 sequences, about 16% being singletons. The source of the sample is a study of regulatory T cells in long-lasting Graves disease. Notes on the study in general: TRBV28, TRBJ1-2 and TRBJ2-5 were segments that persistent disease favored.

The CDR3 covers 17 residues. Looked up from germline, CDR1 is LGHDT and CDR2 is YNNKEL (reference sequence). The germline V and J ends were trimmed by 0 bases and 0 bases, with 12 bases remaining between them. Specified time point: newly diagnosed GD, antithyroid drugs for less than 3 months. The TCR library was made from RNA extracted from PBMCs. This sample also appeared in a second study, on T cells in Graves' hyperthyroidism and ophthalmopathy. As that study records: The model anticipated ophthalmopathy a median around six months pre-onset.

The genes are TRBV3-1 and TRBJ2-1; maybe TRBD2 (6 bases). The sequencing used peripheral blood mononuclear cells (PBMCs), collected at new diagnosis, from a patient treated with antithyroid drugs. The TCR was taken from a young woman with Graves disease. CDR3 sequence: CASSQDIKEGSYNEQFF. Written as DNA, the CDR3 is TGTGCCAGCAGCCAAGATATTAAGGAGGGCTCCTACAATGAGCAGTTCTTC.